This T cell receptor beta chain comes out of a study of graft-versus-host responses after intestinal transplantation. Study in general: Once they had received anti-thymocyte globulin induction, all recipients took tacrolimus and steroids for 2 to 4 years.

The ends were cut back, 1 base at V and 5 bases at J, with 12 bases in the middle. The length of the CDR3 is 15 residues. Germline CDR1 and CDR2: SGHDN and FVKESK. Regarding this clone: Its antigen is unidentified.

TCRdb keeps only in-frame clones here, not all; method: immunoSEQ multiplex PCR. Of about 120,000 clones detected, roughly 91% appear once; the ten largest clones hold roughly 0.11%. The clonotype originates from a human donor who received an intestinal transplant. This specimen consisted of unstimulated CD4+ T cells sorted from spleen or lymph node cells, obtained before intestinal transplant. This rearrangement joins TRBV14 to TRBJ2-1, with TRBD1 as a possible D gene (6 bases). The CDR3 loop is CASSQGWGRNNEQFF. In DNA form, the CDR3 reads TGTGCCAGCAGCCAAGGGTGGGGGCGGAACAATGAGCAGTTCTTC.